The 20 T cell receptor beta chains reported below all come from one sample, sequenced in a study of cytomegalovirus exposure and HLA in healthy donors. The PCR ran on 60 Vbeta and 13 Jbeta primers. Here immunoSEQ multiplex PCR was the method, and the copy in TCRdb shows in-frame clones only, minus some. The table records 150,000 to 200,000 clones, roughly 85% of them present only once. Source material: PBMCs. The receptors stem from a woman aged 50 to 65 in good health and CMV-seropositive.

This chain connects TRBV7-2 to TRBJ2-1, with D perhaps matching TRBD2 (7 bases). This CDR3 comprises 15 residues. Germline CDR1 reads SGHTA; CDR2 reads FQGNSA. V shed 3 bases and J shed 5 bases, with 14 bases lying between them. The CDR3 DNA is TGTGCCAGCAGCTTGTCGGCGGGGGCCCACAATGAGCAGTTCTTC. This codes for CASSLSAGAHNEQFF.

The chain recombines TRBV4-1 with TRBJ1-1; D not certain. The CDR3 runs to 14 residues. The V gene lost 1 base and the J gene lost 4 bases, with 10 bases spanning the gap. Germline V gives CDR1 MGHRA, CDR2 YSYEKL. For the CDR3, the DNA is TGCGCCAGCAGCCAAGGTGCGGGCGTCACTGAAGCTTTCTTT. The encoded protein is CASSQGAGVTEAFF.

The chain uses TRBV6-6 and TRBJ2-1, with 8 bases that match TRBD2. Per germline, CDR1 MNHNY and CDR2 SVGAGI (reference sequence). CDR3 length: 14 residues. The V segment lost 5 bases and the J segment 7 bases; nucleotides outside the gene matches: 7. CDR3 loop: CASSGGTSSNEQFF. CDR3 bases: TGTGCCAGCAGTGGGGGGACTAGTTCGAATGAGCAGTTCTTC.

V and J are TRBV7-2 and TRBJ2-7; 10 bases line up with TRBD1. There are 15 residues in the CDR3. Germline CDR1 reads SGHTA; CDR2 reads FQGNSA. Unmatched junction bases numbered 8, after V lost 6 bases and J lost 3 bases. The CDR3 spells CASRGTGDSLYEQYF. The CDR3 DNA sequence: TGTGCCAGCAGGGGGACAGGGGATTCCCTCTACGAGCAGTACTTC.

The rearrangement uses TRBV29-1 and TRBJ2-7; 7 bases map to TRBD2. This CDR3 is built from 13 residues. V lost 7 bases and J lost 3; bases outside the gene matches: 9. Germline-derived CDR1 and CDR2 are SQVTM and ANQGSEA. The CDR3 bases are TGCAGCGCTGTTGGGGGGGTGGGCTACGAGCAGTACTTC. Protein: CSAVGGVGYEQYF.

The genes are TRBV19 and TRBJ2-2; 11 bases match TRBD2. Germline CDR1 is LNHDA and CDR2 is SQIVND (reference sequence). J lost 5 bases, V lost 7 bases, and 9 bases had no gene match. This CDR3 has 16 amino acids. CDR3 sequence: CASTPRGLAVTGELFF. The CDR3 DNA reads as TGTGCCAGTACCCCGCGGGGACTAGCGGTAACCGGGGAGCTGTTTTTT. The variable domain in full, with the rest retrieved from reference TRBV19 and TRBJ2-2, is DGGITQSPKYLFRKEGQNVTLSCEQNLNHDAMYWYRQDPGQGLRLIYYSQIVNDFQKGDIAEGYSVSREKKESFPLTVTSAQKNPTAFYLCASTPRGLAVTGELFFGEGSRLTVL.

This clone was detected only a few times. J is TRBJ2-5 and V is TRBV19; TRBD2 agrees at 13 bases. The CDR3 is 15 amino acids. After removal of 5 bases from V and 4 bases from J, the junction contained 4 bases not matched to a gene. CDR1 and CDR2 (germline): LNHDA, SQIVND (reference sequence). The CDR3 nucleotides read TGTGCCAGTAGTTCGGGACTAGCGGGGCCAGAGACCCAGTACTTC. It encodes CASSSGLAGPETQYF.

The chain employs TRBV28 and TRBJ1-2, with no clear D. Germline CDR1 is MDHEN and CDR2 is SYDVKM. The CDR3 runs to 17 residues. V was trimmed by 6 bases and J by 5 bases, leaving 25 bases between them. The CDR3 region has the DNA TGTGCCAGCAGCGAACCGGGATCTCTTTATAGCGATTATGGCTACACCTTC. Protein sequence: CASSEPGSLYSDYGYTF.

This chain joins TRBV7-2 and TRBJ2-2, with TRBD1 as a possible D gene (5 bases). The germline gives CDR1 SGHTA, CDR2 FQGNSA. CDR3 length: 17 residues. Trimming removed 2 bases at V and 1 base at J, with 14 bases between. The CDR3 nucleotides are TGTGCCAGCAGCTTATTTCTGGGGCCCGAGAACACCGGGGAGCTGTTTTTT. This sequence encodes CASSLFLGPENTGELFF.

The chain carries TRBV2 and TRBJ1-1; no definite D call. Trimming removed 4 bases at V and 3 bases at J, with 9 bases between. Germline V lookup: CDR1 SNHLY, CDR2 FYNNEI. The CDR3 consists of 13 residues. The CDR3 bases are TGTGCCAGCAGTGGGGAGGGTGACACTGAAGCTTTCTTT. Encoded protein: CASSGEGDTEAFF.

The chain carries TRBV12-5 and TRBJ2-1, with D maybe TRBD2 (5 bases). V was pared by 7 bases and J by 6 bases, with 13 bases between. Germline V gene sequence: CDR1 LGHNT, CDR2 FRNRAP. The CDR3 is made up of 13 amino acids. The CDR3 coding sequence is TGTGCTAGTGCGGCGGGTCCCGGCAATGAGCAGTTCTTC. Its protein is CASAAGPGNEQFF.

CDR3 sequence (DNA): TGCGCCAGCAGTGCCGGGGTTAATTCACCCCTCCACTTT. The encoded protein is CASSAGVNSPLHF. This chain connects TRBV10-2 to TRBJ1-6; D is unclear. The CDR3 is made up of 13 amino acids. Germline V gives CDR1 WSHSY, CDR2 SAAADI. V was pared by 4 bases and J by 6 bases, with 7 bases between.

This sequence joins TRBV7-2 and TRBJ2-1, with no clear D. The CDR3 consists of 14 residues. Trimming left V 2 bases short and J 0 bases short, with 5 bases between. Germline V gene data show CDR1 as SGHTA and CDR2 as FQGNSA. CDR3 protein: CASSLLASYNEQFF. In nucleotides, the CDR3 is TGTGCCAGCAGCTTATTGGCCTCCTACAATGAGCAGTTCTTC.

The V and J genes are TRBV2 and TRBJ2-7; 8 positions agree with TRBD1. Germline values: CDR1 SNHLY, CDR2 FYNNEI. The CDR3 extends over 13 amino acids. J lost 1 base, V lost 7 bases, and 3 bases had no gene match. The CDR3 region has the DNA TGTGCCAGCACGGGACAGGTATCCTACGAGCAGTACTTC. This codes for CASTGQVSYEQYF.

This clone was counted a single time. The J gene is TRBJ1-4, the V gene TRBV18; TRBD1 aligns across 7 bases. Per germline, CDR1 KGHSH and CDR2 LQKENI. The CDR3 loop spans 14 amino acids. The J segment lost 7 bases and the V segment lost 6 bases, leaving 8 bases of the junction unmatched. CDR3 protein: CASSAGQTREKLFF. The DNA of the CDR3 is TGTGCCAGCTCGGCGGGACAGACTCGTGAAAAACTGTTTTTT.

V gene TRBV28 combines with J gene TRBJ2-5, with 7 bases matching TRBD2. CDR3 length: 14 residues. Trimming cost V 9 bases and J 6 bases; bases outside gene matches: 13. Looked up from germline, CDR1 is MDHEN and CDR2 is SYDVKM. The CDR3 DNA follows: TGTGCCAGTATTTCCGGGACTATTGTTCAGACCCAGTACTTC. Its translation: CASISGTIVQTQYF.

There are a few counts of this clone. The CDR3 sequence is CASSLLGGSSQETQYF. As DNA, the CDR3 is TGTGCCAGCAGCTTACTGGGGGGGAGTAGCCAAGAGACCCAGTACTTC. This chain connects TRBV7-9 to TRBJ2-5; 7 positions agree with TRBD2. Germline-derived CDR1 and CDR2 are SEHNR and FQNEAQ (reference sequence). V dropped 2 bases and J dropped 1; count of bases not matched to a gene: 7. The CDR3 covers 16 residues. Filled out from reference TRBV7-9 and TRBJ2-5, the complete variable domain reads DTGVSQNPRHKITKRGQNVTFRCDPISEHNRLYWYRQTLGQGPEFLTYFQNEAQLEKSRLLSDRFSAERPKGSFSTLEIQRTEQGDSAMYLCASSLLGGSSQETQYFGPGTRLLVL.

The CDR3 loop is CASSHFFPGPGTGELFF. As DNA, the CDR3 is TGCGCCAGCAGCCATTTTTTTCCCGGGCCGGGGACCGGGGAGCTGTTTTTT. The chain has TRBV4-1 and TRBJ2-2, with D possibly being TRBD2 (5 bases). This CDR3 spans 17 amino acids. Trimming shortened V by 3 bases and J by 5 bases, and 19 bases separated the two germline ends. CDR1 is MGHRA, CDR2 YSYEKL, per germline.

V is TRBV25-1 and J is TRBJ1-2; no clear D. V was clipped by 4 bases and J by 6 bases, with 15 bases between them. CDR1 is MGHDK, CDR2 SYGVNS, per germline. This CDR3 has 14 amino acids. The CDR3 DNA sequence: TGTGCCAGCAGTGTAATGGCCGGAGCGAATGGCTACACCTTC. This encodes CASSVMAGANGYTF.

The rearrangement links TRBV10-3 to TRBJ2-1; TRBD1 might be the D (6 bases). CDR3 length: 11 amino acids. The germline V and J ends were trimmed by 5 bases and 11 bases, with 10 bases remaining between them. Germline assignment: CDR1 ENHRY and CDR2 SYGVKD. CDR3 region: CAISSDSKQFF. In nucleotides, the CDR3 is TGTGCCATCAGTTCGGACAGTAAGCAGTTCTTC.